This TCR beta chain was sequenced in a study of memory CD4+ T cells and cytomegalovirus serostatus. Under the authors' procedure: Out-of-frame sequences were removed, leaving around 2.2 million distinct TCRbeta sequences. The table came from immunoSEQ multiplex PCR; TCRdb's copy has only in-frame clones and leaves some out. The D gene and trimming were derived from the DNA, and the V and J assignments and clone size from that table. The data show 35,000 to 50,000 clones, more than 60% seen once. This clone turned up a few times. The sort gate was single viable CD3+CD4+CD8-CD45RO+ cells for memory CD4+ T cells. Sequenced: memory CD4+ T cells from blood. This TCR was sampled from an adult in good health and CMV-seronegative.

The CDR3 loop is CASSTGQGNTEAFF. CDR3 nucleotide sequence: TGTGCCAGCTCAACGGGACAGGGTAACACTGAAGCTTTCTTT. The chain links TRBV18 to TRBJ1-1, with 9 positions matching TRBD1. Trimming took 5 bases from V and 2 from J; bases not matched to a gene: 3. Germline-derived CDR1 and CDR2 are KGHSH and LQKENI. The CDR3 is 14 residues long.